This TCR beta chain was sequenced for a study of control samples from healthy donors and cancer patients. Profiled with immunoSEQ multiplex PCR; TCRdb holds only in-frame clones, not every one. The profile shows over 80,000 clones, 79% of them singletons. V was trimmed by 5 bases and J by 0 bases, leaving 10 bases between them. This CDR3 region has 13 residues. Germline V lookup: CDR1 GTSNPN, CDR2 SVGIG (reference sequence). This sequence joins TRBV30 and TRBJ1-1, with D maybe TRBD1 (5 bases). This clonotype was sampled from a woman in her twenties or thirties in good health. Sequencing was done on a sample of blood. The CDR3 DNA reads TGTGCCTGGGGGCAGGGTTTGAACACTGAAGCTTTCTTT. The encoded protein is CAWGQGLNTEAFF.